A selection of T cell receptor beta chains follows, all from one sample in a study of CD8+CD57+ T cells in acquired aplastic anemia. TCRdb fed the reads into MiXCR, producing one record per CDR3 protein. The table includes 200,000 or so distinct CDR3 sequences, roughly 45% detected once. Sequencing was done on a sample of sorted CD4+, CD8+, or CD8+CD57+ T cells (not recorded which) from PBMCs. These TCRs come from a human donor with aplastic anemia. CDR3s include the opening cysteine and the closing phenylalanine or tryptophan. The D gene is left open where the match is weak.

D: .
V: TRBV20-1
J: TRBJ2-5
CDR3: CSATRLTQETQYF

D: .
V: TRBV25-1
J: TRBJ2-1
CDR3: CASSWTAYNEQFF

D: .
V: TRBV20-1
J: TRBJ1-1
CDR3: CSARGLQGTEAFF

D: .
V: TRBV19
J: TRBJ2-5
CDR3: CASSIVWAYQETQYF

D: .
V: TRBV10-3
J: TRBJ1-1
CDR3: CAISESGFEAFF

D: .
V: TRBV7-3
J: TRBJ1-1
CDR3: CASSLLADTEAFF

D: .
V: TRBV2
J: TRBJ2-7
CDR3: CASSEWWSSYEQYF

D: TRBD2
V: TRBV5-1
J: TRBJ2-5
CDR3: CASSVGLAGGGETQYF

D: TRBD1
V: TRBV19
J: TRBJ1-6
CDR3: CASSQAGTGGLSPLHF

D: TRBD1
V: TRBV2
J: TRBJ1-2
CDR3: CASGGQRVYGYTF

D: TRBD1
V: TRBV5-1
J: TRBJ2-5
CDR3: CASSSGTGSETQYF

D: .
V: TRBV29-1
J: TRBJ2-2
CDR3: CSVGTTNTGELFF

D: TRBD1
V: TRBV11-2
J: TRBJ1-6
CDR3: CASGLRTGNSPLHF

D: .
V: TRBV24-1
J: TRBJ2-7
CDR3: CATNRLVTYEQYF

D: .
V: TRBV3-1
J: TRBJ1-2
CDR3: CASSQARKIGGYTF

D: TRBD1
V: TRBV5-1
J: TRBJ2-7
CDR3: CASSLGVGGSDEQYF

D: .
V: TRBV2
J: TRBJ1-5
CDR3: CASTPERGSQPQHF

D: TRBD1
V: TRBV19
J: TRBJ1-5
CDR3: CASSQAGTVMEPQHF

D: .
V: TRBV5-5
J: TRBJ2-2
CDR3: CASSPLRGELFF

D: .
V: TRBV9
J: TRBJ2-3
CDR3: CASSVVGSGSTDTQYF

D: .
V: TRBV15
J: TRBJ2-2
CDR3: CATSRVPGPNTGELFF

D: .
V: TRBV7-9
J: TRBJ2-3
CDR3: CASSTADTQYF

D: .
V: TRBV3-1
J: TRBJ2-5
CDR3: CASSQEVGSKDGETQYF

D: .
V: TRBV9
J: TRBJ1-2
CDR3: CASSVAEGRGYGYTF

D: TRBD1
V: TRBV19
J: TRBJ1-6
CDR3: CASSPLGTGGSPPHF

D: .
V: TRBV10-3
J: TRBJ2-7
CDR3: CASSLSPYEQYF

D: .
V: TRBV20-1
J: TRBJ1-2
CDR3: CSAAGEAHGYTF

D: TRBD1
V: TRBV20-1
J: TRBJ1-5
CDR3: CSASLQGRGQDQPQHF

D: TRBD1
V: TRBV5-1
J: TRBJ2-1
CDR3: CASSLAGQGASVF

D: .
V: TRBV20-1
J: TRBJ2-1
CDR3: CSASGPTEQFF

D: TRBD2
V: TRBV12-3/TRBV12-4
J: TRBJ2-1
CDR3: CASKGLAGEEQFF

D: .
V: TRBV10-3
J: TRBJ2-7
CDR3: CAISLGQGGDEQYF

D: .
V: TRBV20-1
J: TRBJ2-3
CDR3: CSATTRTVRADTQYF

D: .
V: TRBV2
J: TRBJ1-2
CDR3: CASRGPGLLYGYTF

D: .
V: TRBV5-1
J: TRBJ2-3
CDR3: CASSLGDLSTDTQYF

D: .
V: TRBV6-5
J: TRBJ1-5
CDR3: CASSYEEGGNQPQHF

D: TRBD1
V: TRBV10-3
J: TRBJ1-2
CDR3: CAISEGQNYGYTF

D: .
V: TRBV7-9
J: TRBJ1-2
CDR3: CASSLQADNYGYTF

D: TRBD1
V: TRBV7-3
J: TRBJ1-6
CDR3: CASSIGQGDSPLHF

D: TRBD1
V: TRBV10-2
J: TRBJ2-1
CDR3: CASSEPGQGRGNEQFF

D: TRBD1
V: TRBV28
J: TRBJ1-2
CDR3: CASSLTGGHGYTF

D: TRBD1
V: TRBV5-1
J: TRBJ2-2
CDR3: CASRATGATGELFF

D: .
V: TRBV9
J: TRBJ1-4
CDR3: CASSVEHTSTNEKLFF

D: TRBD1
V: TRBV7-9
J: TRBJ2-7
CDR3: CASSLEGPPGQRVYEQYF

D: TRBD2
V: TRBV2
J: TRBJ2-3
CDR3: CASSGLGLAGDTQYF

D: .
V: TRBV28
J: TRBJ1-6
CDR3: CASRSTADSPLHF

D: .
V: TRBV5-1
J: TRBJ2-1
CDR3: CASSLYGASSYNEQFF

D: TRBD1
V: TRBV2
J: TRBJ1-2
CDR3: CASSDKARGQSGYTF

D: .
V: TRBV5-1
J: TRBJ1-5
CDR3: CASSKDPQHF

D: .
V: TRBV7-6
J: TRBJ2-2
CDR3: CASSLGGNGELFF